These 22 T cell receptor beta chains were sequenced from one sample in a study of T-cell reconstitution after alpha-beta-depleted transplantation in children. Using unique molecular identifiers, the investigators prepared the TCRbeta library. TCRdb re-analysed the PCR reads in MiXCR, keeping a single row per CDR3 protein. The sample has over 400,000 distinct CDR3 sequences, around 12% seen once. Sequencing was performed on PBMCs from the stem cell graft donor, taken from the stem cell graft. These TCRs come from a human donor who donated a stem cell graft to a child with combined immunodeficiency.

This clonotype was seen a few times. The chain joins TRBV4-3 to TRBJ2-7, with D unclear. CDR1 LGHNA and CDR2 YSLEER come from the germline V gene. V was clipped by 0 bases and J by 3 bases, with 12 bases between them. This CDR3 contains 15 residues. Written as DNA, the CDR3 is TGCGCCAGCAGCCAAGAACCGAGGCTTCGCTACGAGCAGTACTTC. It translates to CASSQEPRLRYEQYF.

This clonotype showed up just a few times. This chain joins TRBV7-3 and TRBJ1-2; 7 bases map to TRBD1. V was clipped by 2 bases and J by 4 bases; unmatched bases: 7. Per germline, CDR1 SGHTA and CDR2 FQGTGA. The CDR3 totals 15 residues. CDR3 residues: CASSLRTGASYGYTF. The CDR3 nucleotides are TGTGCCAGCAGCTTACGAACAGGGGCTAGCTATGGCTACACCTTC.

The chain links TRBV6-2 or TRBV6-3 to TRBJ1-1; the match to TRBD1 covers 10 bases. The CDR3 length is 14 residues. Germline V gene lookup returns CDR1 MNHEY and CDR2 SVGEGT. The V gene end was trimmed by 4 bases and the J gene end by 3 bases; junction bases not matched to a gene: 2. The CDR3 loop reads CASSWGTGDTEAFF. The CDR3 nucleotides are TGTGCCAGCAGTTGGGGGACAGGGGACACTGAAGCTTTCTTT.

The chain links TRBV9 to TRBJ1-1; D uncertain. This CDR3 has 14 residues. The germline V and J ends were trimmed by 6 bases and 1 base, with 13 bases remaining between them. The germline CDR1 and CDR2 sequences are SGDLS and YYNGEE. CDR3 residues: CASNEGGGNTEAFF. Written as DNA, the CDR3 is TGTGCCAGCAATGAGGGTGGAGGGAACACTGAAGCTTTCTTT.

There are a few counts of this clonotype. The chain joins TRBV20-1 to TRBJ2-3, with 7 nucleotides matching TRBD2. CDR3 length equals 14 residues. Germline CDR1 DFQATT, CDR2 SNEGSKA (reference sequence). J lost 2 bases, V lost 6 bases, and 8 bases had no gene match. The CDR3 loop is CSAIWRGYTDTQYF. DNA of the CDR3: TGCAGTGCCATCTGGCGGGGGTACACAGATACGCAGTATTTT.

The CDR3 coding sequence is TGTGCCAGCTCACCAGACAGGCCCGGGGGCTACACCTTC. This codes for CASSPDRPGGYTF. The J gene is TRBJ1-2, the V gene TRBV18; D is possibly TRBD1 (6 bases). The germline gives CDR1 KGHSH, CDR2 LQKENI. V shed 2 bases and J shed 8 bases, with 12 bases lying between them. This CDR3 spans 13 amino acids.

This clonotype was seen more than once but under ten times. Here the CDR3 DNA reads TGTGCCAGCAGTTTAGTGACTAGCGGAGGAGGTAGGGAGCAGTTCTTC. Its protein product is CASSLVTSGGGREQFF. The chain recombines TRBV12-3 or TRBV12-4 with TRBJ2-1, with TRBD2 matching 9 bases. Trimming at V came to 1 base and at J to 10 bases, leaving 11 bases not matched to a gene. CDR3 size: 16 residues.

This clonotype was detected a few times. The rearrangement uses TRBV7-2 and TRBJ2-7, with TRBD2 as a possible D gene (6 bases). Deletions cut 5 bases from V and 1 base from J, with 12 bases between. This CDR3 spans 14 amino acids. Per germline, CDR1 SGHTA and CDR2 FQGNSA. This chain's CDR3 is CASSPGGRSYEQYF. CDR3 in DNA: TGTGCCAGCAGCCCTGGGGGGAGATCCTACGAGCAGTACTTC.

This clonotype was seen repeatedly, ten times or more. The CDR3 loop reads CASSLRTASINTGELFF. Here the CDR3 DNA reads TGTGCCAGCAGCTTAAGGACAGCCTCAATAAACACCGGGGAGCTGTTTTTT. The genes are TRBV7-2 and TRBJ2-2, with D maybe TRBD1 (6 bases). The germline gives CDR1 SGHTA, CDR2 FQGNSA. Trimming shortened V by 2 bases and J by 2 bases, and 15 bases separated the two germline ends. The CDR3 contains 17 residues.

This clonotype was counted between two and nine times. The J gene is TRBJ1-2, the V gene TRBV7-8, with D unresolved. The CDR3 totals 13 residues. Germline V gene lookup returns CDR1 SGHVS and CDR2 FQNEAQ. V lost 1 base and J lost 4, with 7 bases in between. The DNA of the CDR3 is TGTGCCAGCAGCTTAGGGCCCGGCTATGGCTACACCTTC. Amino acid sequence: CASSLGPGYGYTF. Full variable domain (remainder filled in from reference TRBV7-8 and TRBJ1-2): GAGVSQSPRYKVAKRGQDVALRCDPISGHVSLFWYQQALGQGPEFLTYFQNEAQLDKSGLPSDRFFAERPEGSVSTLKIQRTQQEDSAVYLCASSLGPGYGYTFGSGTRLTVV.

There are a few counts of this clonotype. The gene calls are TRBV25-1 and TRBJ2-1; 8 bases match TRBD2. The germline V gene encodes CDR1 MGHDK and CDR2 SYGVNS. This CDR3 spans 15 amino acids. V shed 6 bases, J shed 1 base, and the junction held 5 bases outside the gene matches. CDR3 loop: CASRRAGESYNEQFF. DNA for the CDR3: TGTGCCAGCAGAAGAGCGGGAGAGTCCTACAATGAGCAGTTCTTC.

This clonotype has at least ten counts. The CDR3 DNA sequence: TGTGCCAGCAGCTTAGGGGACAGGGTCTACGAGCAGTACTTC. Translating it yields CASSLGDRVYEQYF. The chain links TRBV13 to TRBJ2-7; 8 bases map to TRBD1. The CDR3 totals 14 residues. CDR1 and CDR2 from the germline V gene are PRHDT and FYEKMQ (reference sequence). V shed 0 bases and J 3 bases; nucleotides not matched to a gene: 1.

The genes are TRBV5-1 and TRBJ2-7, with 9 positions matching TRBD1. The ends lost 2 bases at V and 6 bases at J; junction bases unmatched: 15. The CDR3 covers 17 residues. Germline-derived CDR1 and CDR2 are SGHRS and YFSETQ. The CDR3 sequence: CASSLGNLDRGFREQYF. The CDR3 region has the DNA TGCGCCAGCAGCTTAGGAAACTTGGACAGGGGATTCCGCGAGCAGTACTTC.

The chain carries TRBV15 and TRBJ2-3, with D tentatively TRBD1 or TRBD2 (5 bases each). The CDR3 runs 14 residues. Germline V gene lookup returns CDR1 LNHNV and CDR2 YYDKDF (reference sequence). Deletions cut 5 bases from V and 7 bases from J, with 16 bases between. This CDR3 reads CATSPRRMGHTQYF. DNA of the CDR3: TGTGCCACCAGCCCCCGGCGGATGGGACATACGCAGTATTTT.

V is TRBV7-8 and J is TRBJ2-2; 7 bases fit TRBD2. Germline V CDR1 and CDR2: SGHVS, FQNEAQ. This CDR3 spans 16 amino acids. Losses at the gene ends were 1 base for V and 5 bases for J; bases not matched to a gene: 7. The CDR3 nucleotides read TGTGCCAGCAGCTTAGGAACAGCGGGACGTACCGGGGAGCTGTTTTTT. It yields the protein CASSLGTAGRTGELFF.

CDR3 sequence: CASSYSTSEGSYEQYF. The CDR3 DNA is TGTGCCAGCAGTTACTCGACTAGCGAGGGGTCCTACGAGCAGTACTTC. The rearrangement links TRBV6-2 or TRBV6-3 to TRBJ2-7, with TRBD2 matching over 8 bases. Unmatched junction bases numbered 5, after V lost 0 bases and J lost 1 base. The CDR3 runs 16 residues. CDR1 MNHEY and CDR2 SVGEGT come from the germline V gene.

The chain couples TRBV20-1 to TRBJ2-1, with 7 nucleotides matching TRBD2. In germline, CDR1 is DFQATT, CDR2 SNEGSKA (reference sequence). The junction had 12 bases not matched to a gene; V was cut back by 6 bases and J by 7 bases. CDR3 size: 14 residues. The CDR3 DNA reads as TGCAGTGCCCCTCTAGGGCGGGAGATGAATGAGCAGTTCTTC. This codes for CSAPLGREMNEQFF.

Worth noting for this clonotype: A much more abundant neighbour one base away suggests this may be a read error. The rearrangement uses TRBV12-3 or TRBV12-4 and TRBJ1-5; D perhaps matches TRBD1 (5 bases). CDR3 length: 14 residues. The CDR3 region is CASSTGRGNKPQHF. CDR3 coding DNA: TGTGCCAGCAGTACAGGAAGGGGCAATAAGCCCCAGCATTTT.

A few counts support this clonotype. The V call is TRBV29-1, the J call TRBJ1-4; the D is unclear. The CDR3 contains 13 residues. Germline values: CDR1 SQVTM, CDR2 ANQGSEA. The ends were cut back, 4 bases at V and 4 bases at J, with 10 bases in the middle. The CDR3 loop reads CSVAQPLNEKLFF. CDR3 sequence (DNA): TGCAGCGTTGCCCAGCCACTTAATGAAAAACTGTTTTTT.

This clonotype was seen many times. The rearrangement joins TRBV12-3 or TRBV12-4 to TRBJ2-1; 11 bases map to TRBD2. The CDR3 is made up of 17 amino acids. J lost 0 bases, V lost 4 bases, and 5 bases had no gene match. The CDR3 loop is CASSSRLAGSSYNEQFF. The CDR3 nucleotides are TGTGCCAGCAGTTCAAGACTAGCGGGAAGCTCCTACAATGAGCAGTTCTTC.

This chain uses TRBV24-1 with TRBJ2-3; TRBD2 agrees at 8 bases. The CDR3 is 14 residues long. The V gene end was trimmed by 6 bases and the J gene end by 4 bases; junction bases not matched to a gene: 5. Germline V CDR1 and CDR2: KGHDR, SFDVKD. The CDR3 region is CATSIAGFADTQYF. The CDR3 nucleotides are TGTGCCACCAGTATAGCGGGATTTGCAGATACGCAGTATTTT.

This clonotype was recorded many times. V gene TRBV5-6 combines with J gene TRBJ2-7; 9 bases agree with TRBD1. From germline, CDR1 is SGHDT and CDR2 YYEEEE. V dropped 4 bases and J dropped 2; count of bases not matched to a gene: 10. The CDR3 is 16 residues long. CDR3 DNA sequence: TGTGCCAGCAGCCACCTACCGGGACAGGGCCCCTACGAGCAGTACTTC. Protein product: CASSHLPGQGPYEQYF.